This entry lists 22 T cell receptor beta chains sequenced from one sample in a study of tumor and adjacent non-tumor tissue in lung cancer. TCRbeta libraries were built with three rounds of nested PCR, modified from ARM-PCR. Via MiXCR, TCRdb re-called the multiplex PCR reads, giving one row per CDR3 protein. The sample lists tens of thousands of distinct CDR3 sequences, around 75% occurring once. No cell sorting was done before RNA was extracted from the tissue. Sequenced material: lung tumor tissue. The receptor set was obtained from a woman in her fifties or sixties with non-small cell lung cancer.

This clonotype has a single count. The missing conserved phenylalanine or tryptophan at the end of this CDR3 makes a read error likely. The DNA is left out, because the CDR3 cannot be placed on it with certainty; the CDR3 is given as TCRdb lists it. The chain links TRBV20-1 to TRBJ2-1; the DNA was not used to check the table's D call, TRBD2. Looked up from germline, CDR1 is DFQATT and CDR2 is SNEGSKA (reference sequence). The CDR3 extends over 14 residues, inclusive of both ends. The CDR3 sequence: CRASFGGGCNEQIC.

Points on this clonotype: The junction shows a germline mismatch at one end, possibly a read error. V usage is TRBV7-2 and J usage is TRBJ2-1; possible D gene TRBD2, 5 bases. Germline assignment: CDR1 SGHTA and CDR2 FQGNSA. This CDR3 has 14 residues. The CDR3 loop is CANSLQRNYNEQFF. CDR3 DNA sequence: TGTGCCAACAGCTTACAGCGGAACTATAATGAGCAGTTCTTC.

As regards this clonotype: One end of the junction fails to match germline, which may point to a read error. CDR3 sequence reads: CGSSQDLPVMNTEAFF. As DNA, the CDR3 is TGCGGCAGCAGCCAAGATCTTCCAGTCATGAACACTGAAGCCTTCTTT. The chain couples TRBV4-3 to TRBJ1-1; no definite D call. Germline CDR1 reads LGHNA; CDR2 reads YSLEER. The CDR3 has 16 residues.

With respect to this clonotype: Germline is not matched at one junction end, which may reflect a read error. The rearrangement uses TRBV7-9 and TRBJ2-4, with TRBD1 matching over 10 bases. There are 15 residues in the CDR3. In germline, CDR1 is SEHNR, CDR2 FQNEAQ (reference sequence). CDR3 sequence reads: CVSSASPGTGEIQHF. The CDR3 DNA sequence: TGTGTCAGCAGCGCAAGTCCAGGGACAGGGGAGATTCAGCACTTC.

Remarks on this clonotype: Since no conserved phenylalanine or tryptophan closes the CDR3, a read error is the likely cause. This chain connects TRBV6-1 to TRBJ2-7; the D is unclear. In germline, CDR1 is MNHNS, CDR2 SASEGT. CDR3 size: 12 residues. V was trimmed by 6 bases and J by 6 bases, leaving 12 bases between them. CDR3 DNA sequence: TGTGCCAGCAGCGATCCCGCGTCCGAGCAGTACTTA. Its protein is CASSDPASEQYL.

The chain combines TRBV6-6 with TRBJ2-7; maybe TRBD1 (5 bases). CDR3 length: 15 amino acids. Per germline, CDR1 MNHNY and CDR2 SVGAGI (reference sequence). V dropped 7 bases and J dropped 3 bases, with 19 bases sitting between them. Here the CDR3 DNA reads TGTGCCAGCACCAACGCCAGGACATACCTCTACGAGCAGTACTTC. Translating it yields CASTNARTYLYEQYF.

Regarding this clonotype: The conserved final phenylalanine or tryptophan is absent from the CDR3, which likely points to a read error. The chain recombines TRBV20-1 with TRBJ1-2; no definite D call. Germline assignment: CDR1 DFQATT and CDR2 SNEGSKA (reference sequence). Trimming pared 4 bases from V and 10 bases from J, leaving 13 bases between. This CDR3 region has 11 residues. CDR3 region: CSAKPKGAYTI. The CDR3, as DNA: TGCAGTGCTAAGCCGAAGGGTGCCTACACCATC.

About this clonotype: A read error may account for a junction end that differs from germline. The chain employs TRBV11-2 and TRBJ2-1; the D is unclear. The CDR3 has 12 amino acids. Germline assignment: CDR1 SGHAT and CDR2 FQNNGV. This chain's CDR3 is CVSSLRHYQQFF. In nucleotides, the CDR3 is TGTGTCAGCAGTTTGCGACACTACCAGCAGTTCTTC.

Remarks on this clonotype: Germline and junction disagree at one end, which may indicate a read error. The rearrangement links TRBV29-1 to TRBJ2-1, with TRBD1 matching 7 bases. The CDR3 runs 14 residues. Per the germline V gene, CDR1 is SQVTM and CDR2 is ANQGSEA. CDR3 bases: TGCAGCATGGGACAGTGGAGCTCCTACAATGAGCGGTTCTTC. Its translation: CSMGQWSSYNERFF.

About this clonotype itself: Sequence at one end of the junction differs from germline and may be a read error. V usage is TRBV6-1 and J usage is TRBJ1-4; D call uncertain. The CDR3 consists of 17 residues. Germline CDR1 reads MNHNS; CDR2 reads SASEGT. CDR3 amino acids: CANSETVDTATNEKLFF. The CDR3 DNA reads as TGTGCCAACAGTGAGACTGTAGATACTGCAACTAATGAAAAACTGTTTTTT.

To note about this clonotype: The CDR3 does not close with the conserved phenylalanine or tryptophan, likely indicating a read error. The gene calls are TRBV6-1 and TRBJ2-1; D gene ambiguous. Trimming stripped 3 bases from V and 5 bases from J, with 2 bases between. Germline V gene sequence: CDR1 MNHNS, CDR2 SASEGT. The CDR3 length is 11 residues. The CDR3 coding sequence is TGTGCCAGCAGTGACAACAATGAGCAGTTCTTG. It encodes CASSDNNEQFL.

As concerns this clonotype: This may stem from a read error, because a much larger clone lies one nucleotide away. V is TRBV5-1 and J is TRBJ2-2, with D perhaps matching TRBD1 (6 bases). CDR3 length: 15 amino acids. V gave up 1 base and J gave up 4 bases, with 11 bases separating them. CDR1 and CDR2 (germline): SGHRS, YFSETQ. The DNA of the CDR3 is TGCGCCAGCAGCTTGAGGGGGAGCGGCACCGGGGAGCTGTTTTTT. This translates into CASSLRGSGTGELFF.

The chain carries TRBV20-1 and TRBJ1-2, with 9 bases aligning to TRBD1. CDR1 and CDR2 (germline): DFQATT, SNEGSKA (reference sequence). V was pared by 4 bases and J by 10 bases, with 7 bases of the junction left unmatched. The CDR3 totals 12 residues. The CDR3 region is CSAMNRDRVYTF. In nucleotides, the CDR3 is TGCAGTGCTATGAACCGGGACAGGGTCTACACCTTC.

Judged by abundance, this clonotype is medium-sized (0.01 to 0.1%). The chain has TRBV29-1 and TRBJ2-3; perhaps TRBD1 as D (5 bases). Germline assignment: CDR1 SQVTM and CDR2 ANQGSEA. V was clipped by 1 base and J by 5 bases, with 10 bases between them. The CDR3 consists of 13 residues. The CDR3 nucleotides read TGCAGCGTTGAAGGACAGATAGGAGATACGCAGTATTTT. Amino acid sequence: CSVEGQIGDTQYF.

CDR3 nucleotides: TGCGCCAGCAGCGGGGACACGACCTACAATGAGCAGTTCTTC. This codes for CASSGDTTYNEQFF. This chain connects TRBV5-1 to TRBJ2-1, with D perhaps matching TRBD1 (6 bases). Trimming took off 4 bases at V and 2 bases at J, with 10 bases between the two ends. The CDR3 spans 14 residues. Germline V gene data show CDR1 as SGHRS and CDR2 as YFSETQ.

Points on this clonotype: The CDR3 does not close with the conserved phenylalanine or tryptophan, likely indicating a read error. CDR3 DNA: TGCAATGCTAGAGATAGTTCCCGGACAGTGAGCACTGAAGCTTTCTAT. It is translated as CNARDSSRTVSTEAFY. V is TRBV20-1 and J is TRBJ1-1, with D perhaps TRBD1 (6 bases). The CDR3 is 16 amino acids. The germline gives CDR1 DFQATT, CDR2 SNEGSKA (reference sequence).

The chain has TRBV7-8 and TRBJ1-1; no firm D call. V lost 1 base to trimming and J lost 5 bases, with 11 bases between them. The CDR3 loop spans 14 amino acids. Germline V gene lookup returns CDR1 SGHVS and CDR2 FQNEAQ. As DNA, the CDR3 is TGTGCCAGCAGCTTAGATTCATTGGAGACTGAAGCTTTCTTT. Amino acid sequence: CASSLDSLETEAFF. Variable domain in full (rest from reference TRBV7-8 and TRBJ1-1): GAGVSQSPRYKVAKRGQDVALRCDPISGHVSLFWYQQALGQGPEFLTYFQNEAQLDKSGLPSDRFFAERPEGSVSTLKIQRTQQEDSAVYLCASSLDSLETEAFFGQGTRLTVV.

Note on this clonotype: Likely a read error: the CDR3 ends without its conserved phenylalanine or tryptophan. It is unclear where the CDR3 begins or ends on the DNA, so no DNA is shown, and the CDR3 is as TCRdb lists it. This sequence joins TRBV12-3 or TRBV12-4 and TRBJ2-1; the DNA was not compared with TRBD1, the D call given in the table. The CDR3 is 13 amino acids in total, end residues counted. CDR3 protein: CASSFQGSNEQSL.

Notes on this clonotype: This likely comes from a read error, as the CDR3 has no conserved phenylalanine or tryptophan at its end. The V and J genes are TRBV6-5 and TRBJ1-6; possible D gene TRBD1, 5 bases. This CDR3 contains 17 residues. Germline-derived CDR1 and CDR2 are MNHEY and SVGAGI. This CDR3 is CASSYSLWQGDNSPLHL. Here the CDR3 DNA reads TGTGCCAGTAGTTACTCCCTCTGGCAGGGAGATAATTCACCCCTCCACCTT.

This clonotype was seen only once. No conserved phenylalanine or tryptophan ends this CDR3, so it is likely a read error. The chain couples TRBV4-3 to TRBJ1-5; no firm D call. In germline, CDR1 is LGHNA, CDR2 YSLEER. This CDR3 comprises 18 residues. The CDR3 region has the DNA TGCGCCAGTAGCCAAGAGATAGGCGCAGGAGGGAGCAATCAGCTCCAGCATTTA. Amino acids: CASSQEIGAGGSNQLQHL.

This clonotype is a singleton in its sample. The junction does not match germline at one end; this may be a read error. CDR3 sequence (DNA): TGTGCCAGCAGCCACCCCTGGGACTTATTGTGTTTGCATAAGCAGTTCTTC. Protein sequence: CASSHPWDLLCLHKQFF. This chain joins TRBV4-1 and TRBJ2-1; tentatively, D is TRBD2 (6 bases). The V gene's germline CDR1 is MGHRA and CDR2 YSYEKL. This CDR3 comprises 17 residues.

On this clonotype: An end of the junction does not agree with germline; a read error may underlie this. The genes are TRBV4-1 and TRBJ1-3; D may be TRBD1 (6 bases). Germline V gene sequence: CDR1 MGHRA, CDR2 YSYEKL. The CDR3 contains 16 residues. The CDR3 reads CAGSQRGGASGNTIYF. Here the CDR3 DNA reads TGCGCCGGCAGCCAAAGGGGGGGTGCCTCTGGAAACACCATATACTTT.